Listed here are 21 T cell receptor beta chains from one sample, sequenced in a study of blood T cells in healthy people across ages. With a J-beta primer mix and a sample-barcoded 5' primer, a second PCR ran about 7 to 12 cycles. A single record per CDR3 protein comes from TCRdb applying MiXCR to the 5' RACE reads. This table holds approximately 1.5 million distinct CDR3 sequences, about 31% found once. Sequenced input: blood. The receptors were sampled from a woman aged 30 to 39 in good health.

Comments on this clonotype: This may arise from a read error, as a much more abundant clone is one base away. This chain joins TRBV7-3 and TRBJ2-2; 11 bases are shared with TRBD2. The germline V gene has CDR1 SGHTA and CDR2 FQGTGA. The CDR3 is made up of 15 amino acids. CDR3 DNA sequence: TGTACCAGCAGCTTTAGCGGGGGGGACACCGGGGAGCTGTTTTTT. Residues: CTSSFSGGDTGELFF.

This clonotype was seen at least ten times. The chain couples TRBV29-1 to TRBJ2-1; the match to TRBD2 covers 7 bases. The germline CDR1 and CDR2 sequences are SQVTM and ANQGSEA. J was trimmed by 4 bases and V by 3 bases; bases with no gene match: 6. This CDR3 has 14 amino acids. CDR3 bases: TGCAGCGTTGAGGGGGGGGAGATTTACAATGAGCAGTTCTTC. Amino acid sequence: CSVEGGEIYNEQFF.

Many counts were recorded for this clonotype. The CDR3 nucleotides read TGTGCCACCAGCATAGGACAGGGGATAAGTGCAGATACGCAGTATTTT. It specifies CATSIGQGISADTQYF. This chain uses TRBV15 with TRBJ2-3; 9 bases fit TRBD1. Unmatched junction bases numbered 9, after V lost 4 bases and J lost 4 bases. There are 16 residues in the CDR3. Germline lookup yields CDR1 LNHNV and CDR2 YYDKDF (reference sequence).

The rearrangement links TRBV2 to TRBJ2-4, with TRBD2 matching 12 bases. The germline CDR1 and CDR2 sequences are SNHLY and FYNNEI. The junction had 8 bases not matched to a gene; V was cut back by 5 bases and J by 9 bases. The CDR3 is made up of 15 amino acids. The CDR3 sequence is CASSRELAGGPIQYF. CDR3 nucleotides: TGTGCCAGCAGTCGGGAACTAGCGGGAGGTCCCATTCAGTACTTC.

J is TRBJ2-3 and V is TRBV7-9; possibly TRBD2 for D (5 bases). Germline lookup yields CDR1 SEHNR and CDR2 FQNEAQ (reference sequence). Trimming stripped 0 bases from V and 1 base from J, with 11 bases between. The CDR3 covers 16 residues. The CDR3: CASSLAALRGTDTQYF. CDR3 sequence (DNA): TGTGCCAGCAGCTTAGCGGCATTGCGGGGCACAGATACGCAGTATTTT.

This clonotype was counted once. This chain joins TRBV6-1 and TRBJ1-1, with unresolved D. Germline CDR1 is MNHNS and CDR2 is SASEGT. The CDR3 totals 15 residues. V lost 7 bases and J lost 3, with 18 bases in between. CDR3 bases: TGTGCCAGCACCGAAAGCAAGGGAATGGACACTGAAGCTTTCTTT. Translated, it gives CASTESKGMDTEAFF.

Comment on this clonotype: Since a much larger clone is just one base distant, this may be a read error. The chain carries TRBV7-8 and TRBJ2-5, with D unresolved. Germline loops: CDR1 SGHVS, CDR2 FQNEAQ. The CDR3 extends over 13 amino acids. V was cut by 6 bases and J by 11 bases, with 19 bases left in between. CDR3 sequence: CASSPSAVYAQYF. CDR3 in DNA: TGTGCCAGCAGTCCATCAGCAGTCTACGCGCAGTACTTC.

This clonotype appeared a few times. J is TRBJ2-1 and V is TRBV6-1; D remains unclear. Trimming took off 8 bases at V and 0 bases at J, with 8 bases between the two ends. Germline V CDR1 and CDR2: MNHNS, SASEGT. The CDR3 runs to 13 residues. The CDR3 DNA is TGTGCCAGCTCCCGAGCCTCCTACAATGAGCAGTTCTTC. This gives the protein CASSRASYNEQFF.

A few counts support this clonotype. The chain uses TRBV27 and TRBJ2-5; a possible D gene is TRBD1 (6 bases). V lost 3 bases and J 3 bases, leaving 14 bases between the germline ends. CDR3 length: 15 residues. Germline V gene lookup returns CDR1 MNHEY and CDR2 SMNVEV (reference sequence). The CDR3 coding sequence is TGTGCCAGCAGTTTCGGCAGGGGCGTGAAAGAGACCCAGTACTTC. Protein product: CASSFGRGVKETQYF.

This clonotype was detected only a few times. A single base separates this from a much larger clone, so it may be a read error. V gene TRBV20-1 combines with J gene TRBJ2-3; 9 bases fit TRBD2. This CDR3 is 14 amino acids long. Germline assignment: CDR1 DFQATT and CDR2 SNEGSKA (reference sequence). Trimming at V came to 5 bases and at J to 0 bases, leaving 3 bases not matched to a gene. CDR3 DNA sequence: TGCAGTGCTCGCGGGGGGGCTAGCACAGATACGCAGTATTTT. Amino acid sequence: CSARGGASTDTQYF.

This chain joins TRBV4-1 and TRBJ1-2; perhaps TRBD1 as D (5 bases). Deletions cut 3 bases from V and 2 bases from J, with 13 bases between. The CDR3 has 15 residues. Germline CDR1 is MGHRA and CDR2 is YSYEKL. CDR3 DNA: TGCGCCAGCAGCCAGCGAACAGGCAACAACTATGGCTACACCTTC. It translates to CASSQRTGNNYGYTF.

V is TRBV5-1 and J is TRBJ2-5; TRBD2 matches 9 bases. V shed 5 bases, J shed 4 bases, and the junction held 9 bases outside the gene matches. The CDR3 is 15 residues long. Germline assignment: CDR1 SGHRS and CDR2 YFSETQ. CDR3 loop: CASSKKREAPETQYF. The CDR3 region has the DNA TGCGCCAGCAGTAAGAAGCGGGAGGCGCCAGAGACCCAGTACTTC.

This clonotype was counted between two and nine times. The rearrangement uses TRBV7-2 and TRBJ2-5; 9 bases line up with TRBD2. There are 15 residues in the CDR3. The germline gives CDR1 SGHTA, CDR2 FQGNSA. Unmatched junction bases numbered 9, after V lost 1 base and J lost 9 bases. The DNA for the CDR3 is TGTGCCAGCAGCTTAGTAGGACTAGCGCAGAGGGCCCAGTACTTC. This codes for CASSLVGLAQRAQYF.

The table lists this clonotype with a few counts. The genes are TRBV6-6 and TRBJ1-2; 9 nucleotides line up with TRBD1. The CDR3 runs 17 residues. Germline lookup yields CDR1 MNHNY and CDR2 SVGAGI (reference sequence). J gave up 2 bases and V 0 bases, and 7 bases lay outside the gene matches. In DNA, the CDR3 is TGTGCCAGCAGTTACTCGCAACAGGGGGCTATCAACTATGGCTACACCTTC. It encodes CASSYSQQGAINYGYTF.

This clonotype was seen more than once but under ten times. At one end the junction does not follow the germline gene, possibly because of a read error. The rearrangement joins TRBV29-1 to TRBJ2-1, with a weak D call TRBD1 (5 bases). Germline assignment: CDR1 SQVTM and CDR2 ANQGSEA. The CDR3 runs 11 residues. The DNA for the CDR3 is TGCGGCGTTGTACAGGTCCCTGAGCAGTTCTTC. Its translation is CGVVQVPEQFF.

The V and J genes are TRBV7-9 and TRBJ2-7, with a possible D match to TRBD1 (6 bases). The V end was cut by 5 bases, the J end by 4 bases, with 9 bases between. Germline CDR1 SEHNR, CDR2 FQNEAQ (reference sequence). The CDR3 has 12 amino acids. The CDR3: CASSMDSYEQYF. CDR3 DNA: TGTGCCAGCAGCATGGACAGTTACGAGCAGTACTTC. The full variable domain, completed using reference TRBV7-9 and TRBJ2-7, is DTGVSQNPRHKITKRGQNVTFRCDPISEHNRLYWYRQTLGQGPEFLTYFQNEAQLEKSRLLSDRFSAERPKGSFSTLEIQRTEQGDSAMYLCASSMDSYEQYFGPGTRLTVT.

This clonotype was observed at least ten times. The V call is TRBV5-5, the J call TRBJ2-7, with D perhaps matching TRBD1 (6 bases). V gave up 7 bases and J gave up 10 bases, with 18 bases separating them. CDR1 and CDR2 (germline): SGHKS, YYEKEE (reference sequence). This CDR3 has 12 amino acids. In DNA, the CDR3 is TGTGCCAGCGGACTTCTAGAGGGGGTCCAGTACTTC. Its protein is CASGLLEGVQYF.

The rearrangement uses TRBV20-1 and TRBJ1-2, with 8 bases identical to TRBD1. Per germline, CDR1 DFQATT and CDR2 SNEGSKA (reference sequence). The CDR3 spans 16 residues. The V segment lost 8 bases and the J segment 5 bases; nucleotides outside the gene matches: 19. The CDR3 sequence is CSSRGETGQGAYGYTF. CDR3 DNA sequence: TGCAGTTCCCGGGGAGAAACCGGACAGGGCGCATATGGCTACACCTTC.

The chain carries TRBV3-1 and TRBJ2-3, with 10 bases identical to TRBD1. CDR3 length: 17 amino acids. Trimming cost V 4 bases and J 8 bases; bases outside gene matches: 15. The germline V gene has CDR1 LGHDT and CDR2 YNNKEL (reference sequence). The CDR3 DNA reads TGTGCCAGCAGCCTGCTATTTGGGACAGGGGTTTCGGGTACGCAGTATTTT. It encodes CASSLLFGTGVSGTQYF.

This clonotype occurred a few times. The CDR3 DNA sequence: TGTGCCAGCAGTGACGGCGGGGGTCACTACGAGCAGTACTTC. Translated, it gives CASSDGGGHYEQYF. The chain combines TRBV6-1 with TRBJ2-4, with 7 bases lining up with TRBD2. The DNA end favors TRBJ2-7, so the J call may be wrong. The CDR3 loop spans 14 amino acids. Per germline, CDR1 MNHNS and CDR2 SASEGT.

This clonotype has only a few counts. The chain has TRBV4-2 and TRBJ2-5, with 8 bases fitting TRBD2. J lost 9 bases, V lost 0 bases, and 21 bases had no gene match. The germline CDR1 and CDR2 sequences are LGHNA and YNFKEQ. This CDR3 contains 19 residues. CDR3 nucleotide sequence: TGTGCCAGCAGCCAAGATCTTTCCGGGGCTAGCGGGCCGGGACTGGCCCAGTACTTC. Its translation: CASSQDLSGASGPGLAQYF.